The 16 T cell receptor beta chains below come from one sample, sequenced in a study of early T cells in non-severe SARS-CoV-2 infection. From the 5' RACE reads, TCRdb called clonotypes with MiXCR, one entry per CDR3 protein. The sample includes about 71,000 distinct CDR3 sequences, about 13% of them seen just once. Sequencing was carried out using whole blood. Receptors originate from an adult who was a healthcare worker with PCR-confirmed SARS-CoV-2 infection or an uninfected control (not recorded which).

V and J are TRBV3-1 and TRBJ1-1; D gene unclear. The CDR3 consists of 14 residues. V gave up 4 bases and J gave up 1 base, with 10 bases separating them. The germline gives CDR1 LGHDT, CDR2 YNNKEL (reference sequence). For the CDR3, the DNA is TGTGCCAGCAGCCCAAGATGGCGGAACACTGAAGCTTTCTTT. Translation gives CASSPRWRNTEAFF. Combining the CDR3 with reference TRBV3-1 and TRBJ1-1 gives the whole variable domain DTAVSQTPKYLVTQMGNDKSIKCEQNLGHDTMYWYKQDSKKFLKIMFSYNNKELIINETVPNRFSPKSPDKAHLNLHINSLELGDSAVYFCASSPRWRNTEAFFGQGTRLTVV.

This clonotype was seen a few times. This chain joins TRBV6-4 and TRBJ2-5; D unresolved. V lost 3 bases, J lost 7 bases, and 12 bases lay in between. The germline V gene encodes CDR1 MRHNA and CDR2 SNTAGT. This CDR3 is built from 13 residues. The CDR3: CASSEMGWATQYF. CDR3 DNA sequence: TGTGCCAGCAGTGAAATGGGTTGGGCGACCCAGTACTTC.

This clonotype was recorded a few times. The rearrangement uses TRBV19 and TRBJ2-2; the match to TRBD2 covers 8 bases. V trimming: 6 bases; J trimming: 1 base; junction bases outside the gene matches: 1. The CDR3 length is 14 residues. CDR1 and CDR2 (germline): LNHDA, SQIVND (reference sequence). In nucleotides, the CDR3 is TGTGCCAGTAGGAGCGGGGGGAACACCGGGGAGCTGTTTTTT. It specifies CASRSGGNTGELFF.

This clonotype has more than one count but fewer than ten. This chain uses TRBV12-3 or TRBV12-4 with TRBJ2-2, with D tentatively TRBD1 (5 bases). Trimming left V 8 bases short and J 6 bases short, with 10 bases between. This CDR3 is 12 amino acids long. CDR3 sequence reads: CASGRVPGELFF. CDR3 sequence (DNA): TGTGCCAGCGGCAGGGTCCCCGGGGAGCTGTTTTTT.

The chain couples TRBV9 to TRBJ2-2, with D hard to call. Trimming pared 0 bases from V and 4 bases from J, leaving 4 bases between. The germline V gene encodes CDR1 SGDLS and CDR2 YYNGEE. The CDR3 is 13 residues long. CDR3 DNA sequence: TGTGCCAGCAGCGTAGAGATCACCGGGGAGCTGTTTTTT. Encoded protein: CASSVEITGELFF.

The table lists this clonotype with many counts. The CDR3 nucleotides are TGTGCCAGCAGCCAGTCCTTGAGAGGCGAGCAGTACTTC. This codes for CASSQSLRGEQYF. The V call is TRBV3-1, the J call TRBJ2-7; D gene uncertain. Germline V gives CDR1 LGHDT, CDR2 YNNKEL (reference sequence). V lost 3 bases and J 6 bases, leaving 12 bases between the germline ends. This CDR3 contains 13 residues.

This sequence joins TRBV5-1 and TRBJ1-1; no clear D. V was pared by 5 bases and J by 9 bases, with 20 bases between. The CDR3 length is 14 residues. The V gene's germline CDR1 is SGHRS and CDR2 YFSETQ. The CDR3 here is CASRIEPRTDKAFF. The CDR3 bases are TGCGCCAGCAGGATCGAGCCCAGGACGGATAAAGCTTTCTTT.

This chain links TRBV7-9 with TRBJ2-1; 9 bases are a match to TRBD2. The V gene's germline CDR1 is SEHNR and CDR2 FQNEAQ (reference sequence). The CDR3 length is 14 residues. V dropped 4 bases and J dropped 8; count of bases not matched to a gene: 6. In DNA form, the CDR3 reads TGTGCCAGCAGCTCTAGGACTAGCGCCCATGAGCAGTTCTTC. This codes for CASSSRTSAHEQFF.

This chain uses TRBV28 with TRBJ1-2; D is uncertain. This CDR3 spans 13 amino acids. Trimming cost V 3 bases and J 7 bases, with 12 bases left between them. Per the germline V gene, CDR1 is MDHEN and CDR2 is SYDVKM. DNA for the CDR3: TGTGCCAGCAGTTTGAGAGGGCTCCCTGGCTACACCTTC. It is translated as CASSLRGLPGYTF.

The chain links TRBV6-2 or TRBV6-3 to TRBJ2-1; D is ambiguous. Germline V lookup: CDR1 MNHEY, CDR2 SVGEGT. Trimming shortened V by 5 bases and J by 9 bases, and 11 bases separated the two germline ends. This CDR3 comprises 12 residues. In DNA form, the CDR3 reads TGTGCCAGCAGTACCTGGACGGCTGAGCAGTTCTTC. Its translation: CASSTWTAEQFF.

This clonotype was seen many times. This chain uses TRBV27 with TRBJ1-2; D call uncertain. V was trimmed by 0 bases and J by 0 bases, leaving 14 bases between them. Germline CDR1 is MNHEY and CDR2 is SMNVEV (reference sequence). The CDR3 consists of 17 residues. CDR3 amino acids: CASSLSGPQSPNYGYTF. The CDR3 bases are TGTGCCAGCAGTTTATCAGGGCCGCAAAGCCCTAACTATGGCTACACCTTC.

CDR3 DNA: TGTGCCAGCAGCCTCTCGCACACTAGCACAGATACGCAGTATTTT. This codes for CASSLSHTSTDTQYF. The chain couples TRBV6-1 to TRBJ2-3; D remains ambiguous. The V end was cut by 6 bases, the J end by 0 bases, with 13 bases between. Looked up from germline, CDR1 is MNHNS and CDR2 is SASEGT. The CDR3 runs to 15 residues.

This clonotype was seen more than once but under ten times. V is TRBV7-8 and J is TRBJ2-7; D is uncertain. The germline gives CDR1 SGHVS, CDR2 FQNEAQ. V was cut by 2 bases and J by 4 bases, with 3 bases left in between. The CDR3 has 11 residues. CDR3 nucleotides: TGTGCCAGCAGCTTATTTTACGAGCAGTACTTC. Its protein is CASSLFYEQYF. Using reference TRBV7-8 and TRBJ2-7 for the parts outside the CDR3, the full variable domain is GAGVSQSPRYKVAKRGQDVALRCDPISGHVSLFWYQQALGQGPEFLTYFQNEAQLDKSGLPSDRFFAERPEGSVSTLKIQRTQQEDSAVYLCASSLFYEQYFGPGTRLTVT.

The V and J genes are TRBV12-3 or TRBV12-4 and TRBJ1-6; D gene ambiguous. Trimming stripped 4 bases from V and 0 bases from J, with 7 bases between. This CDR3 comprises 15 residues. CDR3 nucleotide sequence: TGTGCCAGCAGTTCCCTCAGCTCCTATAATTCACCCCTCCACTTT. Its protein product is CASSSLSSYNSPLHF.

This chain uses TRBV5-1 with TRBJ2-3, with D unresolved. The CDR3 is 12 residues long. V lost 4 bases to trimming and J lost 5 bases, with 8 bases between them. Germline V gene sequence: CDR1 SGHRS, CDR2 YFSETQ. DNA of the CDR3: TGCGCCAGCAGCGTGGACGGAGATACGCAGTATTTT. Residues: CASSVDGDTQYF.

J is TRBJ1-1 and V is TRBV29-1, with D tentatively TRBD1 (6 bases). Trimming removed 7 bases from V and 6 bases from J, with 18 bases in between. From germline, CDR1 is SQVTM and CDR2 ANQGSEA. This CDR3 comprises 13 residues. The CDR3 loop is CSGGNRDLSEAFF. The CDR3 DNA reads as TGCAGCGGGGGAAACAGGGACCTCTCTGAAGCTTTCTTT. The whole variable domain, remainder taken from reference TRBV29-1 and TRBJ1-1, is SAVISQKPSRDICQRGTSLTIQCQVDSQVTMMFWYRQQPGQSLTLIATANQGSEATYESGFVIDKFPISRPNLTFSTLTVSNMSPEDSSIYLCSGGNRDLSEAFFGQGTRLTVV.